This T cell receptor beta chain is from a study of cytotoxic CD8 clonotypes in ibrutinib-treated CLL. Whole-study context: Collecting the response samples happened after a median 12 months of treatment, with a range of 6 to 36. The average sample held roughly 250,000 productive templates and about 99,000 productive rearrangements.

Germline V lookup: CDR1 LNHNV, CDR2 YYDKDF (reference sequence). The ends were cut back, 1 base at V and 2 bases at J, with 15 bases in the middle. The CDR3 length is 17 residues. General study points: Baseline levels of clonality went above those of age-matched healthy donors and moved with circulating CD8+ T-cell counts. Clonality showed a rise at ibrutinib response that reversed toward baseline at progression.

Comment on this clone: Its antigen is currently unknown.

Libraries were prepared by immunoSEQ multiplex PCR; TCRdb keeps only in-frame clonotypes and omits some of them. Of approximately 330,000 clones detected, around four fifths appear once; the ten largest clones hold 6.5% to 8.5%. The source of this sequence is a human donor with chronic lymphocytic leukemia. This specimen was PBMCs, taken before ibrutinib treatment. The chain joins TRBV15 to TRBJ1-5; D unclear. CDR3 region: CATSRVAQGVGNQPQHF. The CDR3 bases are TGTGCCACCAGCAGAGTTGCACAAGGAGTAGGCAATCAGCCCCAGCATTTT. The full variable domain, rest sourced from reference TRBV15 and TRBJ1-5, is DAMVIQNPRYQVTQFGKPVTLSCSQTLNHNVMYWYQQKSSQAPKLLFHYYDKDFNNEADTPDNFQSRRPNTSFCFLDIRSPGLGDTAMYLCATSRVAQGVGNQPQHFGDGTRLSIL.